This passage covers 21 T cell receptor beta chains from one sample sequenced in a study of cytotoxic CD8 clonotypes in ibrutinib-treated CLL. TCRdb's copy holds only in-frame clones and misses some; the assay was immunoSEQ multiplex PCR. The table shows a few hundred thousand clones, with 70% occurring only once. The sample here was PBMCs, taken after 24 months of ibrutinib treatment. The receptor set was obtained from a human donor with chronic lymphocytic leukemia.

The chain has TRBV10-3 and TRBJ2-7; D is perhaps TRBD1 (6 bases). V was cut by 4 bases and J by 6 bases, with 10 bases left in between. This CDR3 is 12 amino acids long. Looked up from germline, CDR1 is ENHRY and CDR2 is SYGVKD. The CDR3 region is CAISGQDLEQYF. CDR3 in DNA: TGTGCCATCAGTGGACAGGATCTCGAGCAGTACTTC.

This clone was detected a few times. The CDR3 region is CASEADLNQPQHF. The CDR3 DNA is TGTGCCAGCGAGGCAGACCTCAATCAGCCCCAGCATTTT. The chain combines TRBV5-5 with TRBJ1-5; D call uncertain. V was clipped by 7 bases and J by 3 bases, with 11 bases between them. This CDR3 contains 13 residues. Germline V gives CDR1 SGHKS, CDR2 YYEKEE (reference sequence).

In this sample, this clone turned up a few times. This chain connects TRBV6-5 to TRBJ2-7; 10 nucleotides agree with TRBD2. The germline V gene encodes CDR1 MNHEY and CDR2 SVGAGI. With V trimmed by 6 bases and J by 2 bases, 4 bases remained unmatched. The CDR3 is 14 amino acids. CDR3 bases: TGTGCCAGCAGCCGGACTAGCGGAGCCTACGAGCAGTACTTC. This codes for CASSRTSGAYEQYF.

This chain joins TRBV6-5 and TRBJ2-5; 9 nucleotides agree with TRBD2. Germline values: CDR1 MNHEY, CDR2 SVGAGI. The J segment lost 2 bases and the V segment lost 2 bases, leaving 3 bases of the junction unmatched. The CDR3 covers 15 residues. The CDR3 spells CASSYVSGRQETQYF. CDR3 sequence (DNA): TGTGCCAGCAGTTACGTAAGCGGGAGGCAAGAGACCCAGTACTTC.

This clone was detected once. The J gene is TRBJ1-2, the V gene TRBV29-1, with no clear D. The CDR3 length is 15 residues. Trimming stripped 7 bases from V and 4 bases from J, with 22 bases between. Germline V lookup: CDR1 SQVTM, CDR2 ANQGSEA. This chain's CDR3 is CSALRTSSVLYGYTF. The CDR3 DNA reads as TGCAGCGCCCTCAGGACGTCGTCGGTGCTCTATGGCTACACCTTC.

This clone was observed a few times. V usage is TRBV28 and J usage is TRBJ2-1; D ambiguous. Trimming stripped 2 bases from V and 6 bases from J, with 5 bases between. The CDR3 has 12 amino acids. Germline V lookup: CDR1 MDHEN, CDR2 SYDVKM. In DNA, the CDR3 is TGTGCCAGCAGTTTACTCAGCAATGAGCAGTTCTTC. This translates into CASSLLSNEQFF.

The chain has TRBV7-2 and TRBJ2-7, with TRBD2 matching over 11 bases. The CDR3 length is 16 residues. Trimming cost V 1 base and J 3 bases; bases outside gene matches: 5. The germline V gene encodes CDR1 SGHTA and CDR2 FQGNSA. CDR3 region: CASSLVPSGRSYEQYF. CDR3 nucleotides: TGTGCCAGCAGCTTAGTTCCTAGCGGGAGGAGCTACGAGCAGTACTTC.

This chain links TRBV14 with TRBJ1-2; tentative D call: TRBD1 (5 bases). Deletions cut 4 bases from V and 6 bases from J, with 18 bases between. The CDR3 consists of 15 residues. Germline V gene lookup returns CDR1 SGHDN and CDR2 FVKESK. DNA for the CDR3: TGTGCCAGCAGCCCATCCTCTGACAGCCACCATGGCTACACCTTC. Encoded protein: CASSPSSDSHHGYTF.

DNA for the CDR3: TGTGCCTGGAGTGTGACGTCCACCCAAGAGACCCAGTACTTC. Translated, it gives CAWSVTSTQETQYF. The V call is TRBV30, the J call TRBJ2-5, with D unresolved. The V end lost 0 bases, the J end lost 1 base, and 9 bases lay between the germline ends. CDR1 is GTSNPN and CDR2 is SVGIG in the germline V gene (reference sequence). This CDR3 is 14 amino acids long.

About this clone: This specimen includes other DNA sequences encoding the same CDR3. The rearrangement links TRBV9 to TRBJ2-7; D is uncertain. The CDR3 loop spans 15 amino acids. Trimming took off 0 bases at V and 0 bases at J, with 10 bases between the two ends. Germline V gene sequence: CDR1 SGDLS, CDR2 YYNGEE. CDR3 DNA sequence: TGTGCCAGCAGCGTAGACGGCGGATCCTCCTACGAGCAGTACTTC. Protein: CASSVDGGSSYEQYF.

The chain is built from TRBV29-1 and TRBJ2-7, with D possibly TRBD2 on 5 matching bases. The germline V gene encodes CDR1 SQVTM and CDR2 ANQGSEA. This CDR3 has 12 residues. The germline V and J ends were trimmed by 6 bases and 1 base, with 10 bases remaining between them. CDR3 DNA sequence: TGCAGCGTCCTTAGCGTGTCCTACGAGCAGTACTTC. As protein: CSVLSVSYEQYF.

The gene calls are TRBV7-9 and TRBJ2-7, with D possibly being TRBD1 or TRBD2 (5 bases each). In germline, CDR1 is SEHNR, CDR2 FQNEAQ (reference sequence). The CDR3 spans 15 residues. V shed 1 base and J shed 0 bases, with 10 bases lying between them. In nucleotides, the CDR3 is TGTGCCAGCAGCTTAGTCGGGGACGACTCCTACGAGCAGTACTTC. This encodes CASSLVGDDSYEQYF.

The chain recombines TRBV19 with TRBJ2-7; D not certain. Trimming cost V 6 bases and J 0 bases, with 9 bases left between them. The CDR3 runs to 13 residues. Germline V gene sequence: CDR1 LNHDA, CDR2 SQIVND (reference sequence). The chain's CDR3 is CASSLTVSYEQYF. CDR3 in DNA: TGTGCCAGTAGCCTGACGGTCTCCTACGAGCAGTACTTC. The complete variable domain, with remaining parts taken from reference TRBV19 and TRBJ2-7, reads DGGITQSPKYLFRKEGQNVTLSCEQNLNHDAMYWYRQDPGQGLRLIYYSQIVNDFQKGDIAEGYSVSREKKESFPLTVTSAQKNPTAFYLCASSLTVSYEQYFGPGTRLTVT.

This clone occurred a few times. V usage is TRBV29-1 and J usage is TRBJ2-7; TRBD2 matches 7 bases. CDR3 length: 15 residues. Per the germline V gene, CDR1 is SQVTM and CDR2 is ANQGSEA. V gave up 2 bases and J gave up 2 bases; unmatched junction bases: 9. The CDR3 sequence: CSVELQRGPTYEQYF. In DNA, the CDR3 is TGCAGCGTTGAACTCCAGCGGGGTCCCACCTACGAGCAGTACTTC.

The chain combines TRBV28 with TRBJ2-7; D possibly corresponds to TRBD2 (6 bases). CDR1 MDHEN and CDR2 SYDVKM come from the germline V gene. This CDR3 spans 14 amino acids. V dropped 8 bases and J dropped 2 bases, with 16 bases sitting between them. For the CDR3, the DNA is TGTGCCAGCCAAAAGGTGGGGGGAACCTACGAGCAGTACTTC. Its protein product is CASQKVGGTYEQYF.

CDR3 protein: CASSPTSGAYNEQFF. The CDR3 DNA sequence: TGTGCCAGCAGCCCGACTAGCGGAGCCTACAATGAGCAGTTCTTC. The gene calls are TRBV7-3 and TRBJ2-1; 9 bases align to TRBD2. The V segment lost 5 bases and the J segment 2 bases; nucleotides outside the gene matches: 4. The CDR3 length is 15 residues. The germline V gene has CDR1 SGHTA and CDR2 FQGTGA.

The chain carries TRBV10-3 and TRBJ2-2; D is perhaps TRBD1 or TRBD2 (5 bases each). The length of the CDR3 is 15 residues. Germline V gene sequence: CDR1 ENHRY, CDR2 SYGVKD. V was cut by 4 bases and J by 3 bases, with 12 bases left in between. CDR3 protein: CAISAAGADTGELFF. CDR3 bases: TGTGCCATCAGTGCCGCCGGGGCAGACACCGGGGAGCTGTTTTTT.

The V call is TRBV9, the J call TRBJ2-5, with TRBD1 matching over 9 bases. Germline trimming cut 3 bases from V and 5 bases from J; bases unmatched to any gene: 8. The germline V gene has CDR1 SGDLS and CDR2 YYNGEE. The CDR3 has 15 amino acids. CDR3 sequence: CASSGSQGASETQYF. The CDR3 DNA is TGTGCCAGCAGCGGATCACAGGGGGCGTCGGAGACCCAGTACTTC.

Comment on this clone: A junction boundary mismatches the germline segment, possibly from a read error. Other DNA sequences of this sample code for an identical CDR3. The V call is TRBV5-1, the J call TRBJ1-2; 9 positions match TRBD1. Germline V gene sequence: CDR1 SGHRS, CDR2 YFSETQ. The CDR3 has 15 residues. CDR3 in amino acids: CASSLTEQGANGYTF. CDR3 coding DNA: TGCGCCAGCAGCCTAACCGAACAGGGGGCAAATGGCTACACTTTC.

This clone was observed a handful of times. V and J are TRBV28 and TRBJ2-2; 10 nucleotides agree with TRBD2. V was pared by 4 bases and J by 2 bases, with 1 base of the junction left unmatched. In germline, CDR1 is MDHEN, CDR2 SYDVKM. The CDR3 sequence is 15 residues long. The CDR3 coding sequence is TGTGCCAGCAGTTGGACTAGCGGTAACACCGGGGAGCTGTTTTTT. It encodes CASSWTSGNTGELFF.

The chain uses TRBV30 and TRBJ2-3; 7 bases agree with TRBD1. The CDR3 loop spans 13 amino acids. The V gene's germline CDR1 is GTSNPN and CDR2 SVGIG (reference sequence). V lost 2 bases, J lost 4 bases, and 3 bases stayed unmatched. The CDR3 nucleotides read TGTGCCTGGAGTACAACAGGGGCAGATACGCAGTATTTT. It translates to CAWSTTGADTQYF.